This TCR beta chain was observed in a study of shared clonotypes between healthy human individuals (dated by TCRdb to about 2020). The study in broad terms: Two women and three men aged 18 to 49 years were included in the cohort. For each donor, CD4 naive and CD4 memory were each run on three plates, CD8 naive on two plates, and CD8 memory on one plate. To estimate repertoire size and how much clonotype sharing occurs between individuals, the study deeply sequenced the blood TCR repertoires of five healthy adults. Different laboratories and diverse techniques were used to prepare libraries and sequence TCR repertoires, to increase sequencing depth and limit assay-specific biases. Each donor's leukapheresis produced roughly between roughly 0.85 and 9 billion PBMCs. Study-wide findings and limitations: Pairwise subsampling indicated that sequencing depth was expected to affect the degree of clonotype sharing among donors. Naive subsets generally had larger estimated clonotype richness than memory subsets. Across four donors, about 5.2% of naive CD4, roughly 3.5% of naive CD8, 2.3% of memory CD4, and roughly 0.41% of memory CD8 clonotypes were shared. Only blood was sampled, and tissue TCR repertoires likely differ from those in blood. Rarefaction of sorted-subset datasets indicated incomplete sequencing despite the large sequencing depth. Because the study included a small number of donors, the genetic and exposure-history diversity represented was limited. Higher generation probabilities were observed for clonotypes shared by all four sorted-subset donors than for non-shared clonotypes.

TCR CDR3 regions were amplified from genomic DNA by multiplex PCR using the deep immunoSEQ assay. Extracted genomic DNA from each cell subset was spread evenly across all wells of several immunoSEQ 96-well plates, with each plate serving as a replicate. For sorted subsets, each replicate PCR was loaded with roughly 190 ng genomic DNA, equivalent to roughly 30,000 T cell genomes. The purified libraries were quantified using a Qubit 3.0 fluorometer, sized with a Bioanalyzer 2100, and then quantified again using the KAPA Library Quantification kit. A separate single-read 150-cycle Illumina NextSeq 550 flow cell was used to sequence each immunoSEQ 96-well plate. The authors processed their data as follows. Because the immunoSEQ output included only junctional sequences and no quality scores, the filtering could not be the same as the filtering used for full-length reads. Sequences were annotated with PyIR, a Python wrapper for IgBLAST v1.9, and V/J genes and CDR3 were assigned using IMGT germline references. Reads were removed for weak V/J assignments (E-value above 1e-6), missing CDR3, stop codons, out-of-frame junctions, or ambiguous translated residues. V3J clonotypes were defined as sequences sharing the same inferred V gene, J gene, and CDR3 amino acid sequence. Percentage overlap between repertoires was calculated by dividing the number of shared unique clonotypes by the size of the smaller repertoire. Three approaches were used to assess repertoire richness: RTK rarefaction, the Chao1 estimator, and Recon v2.1 estimates of unobserved clonotypes. OLGA was used to compute generation probabilities for all TCRbeta clonotypes that the gDNA method yielded from four donors. TCRdb mirrors the immuneACCESS table, restricted to in-frame sequences. Some clones are absent from its copies; in checked studies, under half trace to an unresolved V gene, and the reason for the others is unknown. The DNA was the basis for D and trimming; V, J and clone size are from that table. The sample contains about 1 million clones, 60% to 80% of them found a single time. Of the sample, roughly 1.5% falls within the top ten clones.

Only a few counts were recorded for this clone. There is no known antigen for this receptor. Qualities for individual bases were not recorded, and no much larger clone is one base off. The CDR3 numbers 16 residues from cysteine through phenylalanine. The CDR3 DNA has 48 bases and is translated from base 1. Taken from the germline V gene (reference sequence), the CDR1 and CDR2 loops are GTSNPN and SVGIG. V has 5 bases trimmed and J has 7 bases trimmed; junction bases matching no gene number 12. The donors were healthy, HIV-negative adults who had no recently reported acute infections or vaccinations. Only Caucasian adults living in Nashville, Tennessee, USA were represented among the donors. CD4+ T cells were enriched by magnetic negative selection, after which naive cells were positively selected on CD45RA and the negative fraction was taken as the memory subset. Blood was collected by leukapheresis, and PBMCs were isolated by Ficoll-Histopaque density gradient centrifugation and then cryopreserved in liquid nitrogen vapor phase. Analytical flow cytometry was used to check the purity and quantity of each magnetically sorted T cell population. Each sorted fraction had its genomic DNA isolated and then quantified by UV absorbance on a Nanodrop 2000c.

Sequencing used memory CD4+ T cells sorted from blood. The label giving this sample's cell subset or site can be read as: CD45RA-negative fraction. Recombination joined TRBV30 with TRBJ1-4; 11 bases in the middle match TRBD1. This TCR was recovered from a man between 18 and 29 years old in good health. In nucleotide form, the sequence is TGTGCCTGGTCGACCAGGACAGGGGGCCCGTCTGAAAAACTGTTTTTT. Protein translation: CAWSTRTGGPSEKLFF.